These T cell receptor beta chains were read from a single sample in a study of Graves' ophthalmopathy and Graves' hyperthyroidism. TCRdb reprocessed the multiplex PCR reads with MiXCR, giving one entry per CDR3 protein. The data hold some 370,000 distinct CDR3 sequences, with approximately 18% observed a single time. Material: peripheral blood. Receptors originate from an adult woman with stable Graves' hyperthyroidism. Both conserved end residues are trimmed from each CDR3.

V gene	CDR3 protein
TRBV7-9	ASSSPDRVNSPLH
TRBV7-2	ASSPRLGEETQY
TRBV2	ASRTLVRGQAF
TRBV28	ASRHIPRFRGLIYEQY
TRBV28	ASSPPGRGHQPQH
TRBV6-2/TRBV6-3	ASSSQLRYEQY
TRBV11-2	ASSWTGGLENQPQH
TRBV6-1	ASSEGSSPVQPQH
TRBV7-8	ASSFRGIYGYT
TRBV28	ASSLGSWQTKY
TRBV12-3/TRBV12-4	ASTRTVMNQPQH
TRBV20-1	SASFASPNTGELF
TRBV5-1	ASSFREREASNTGELF
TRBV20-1	SAIDSSGLVPYEQY
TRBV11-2	ASSFGGQREQY
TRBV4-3	ASSQAYRGPTEAF
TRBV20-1	SVASGRDGPYEQY
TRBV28	ASSFTGRTSGNTIY
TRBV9	ASSVASGTYEQY
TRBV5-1	ASSLGEPSAYEQY
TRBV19	ASSLIAGAGELF
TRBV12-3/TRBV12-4	ASSLPRRTFVIGELF
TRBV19	ASSARQGRNTEAF
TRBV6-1	ASSEDPRQPQH
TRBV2	ASSEIGGARGYEQY
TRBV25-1	ASSGRLAGFSYEQY
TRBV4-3	ASSQDLTETQY
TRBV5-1	ANSTGNTGELF
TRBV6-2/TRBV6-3	ASGPSGAKNIQY
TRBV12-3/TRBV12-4	ASTSAGLTSTYEQY
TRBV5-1	ASSLASLNYGYT
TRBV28	ASRDRAALYEQY
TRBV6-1	ASSEVWGNSNQPQH
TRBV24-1	ATSDQNAYEQY
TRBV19	ASRNLAGPNTGELF